Shown below are 22 T cell receptor beta chains from a single sample sequenced in a study of blood T cell repertoires in COVID-19 (dated by TCRdb to about 2020). Receptors were amplified or captured by the immunoSEQ multiplex PCR assay. TCRdb carries this immuneACCESS record with in-frame sequences only. Its versions omit some clonotypes, under half of them owing to an unresolved V gene in the studies checked, with the rest unexplained. This sample comprises approximately 120,000 clones, 81% of them detected only once. The ten largest make up less than 11% of the sample. Sequenced input: peripheral blood. Every receptor here comes from a human donor in a cohort sampled during active COVID-19.

The sample holds a few counts of this clone. The chain is built from TRBV3-1 (or the pseudogene TRBV3-2) and TRBJ1-6, with D tentatively TRBD1 (5 bases). Per germline, CDR1 LGHDT and CDR2 YNNKEL (reference sequence). The ends were cut back, 5 bases at V and 3 bases at J, with 17 bases in the middle. The CDR3 spans 17 residues. CDR3 in amino acids: CASSRSRDGSYNSPLHF. CDR3 coding DNA: TGTGCCAGCAGCAGGTCCCGGGACGGGAGCTATAATTCACCCCTCCACTTT.

The gene calls are TRBV5-1 and TRBJ2-7; 7 bases match TRBD1. The CDR3 consists of 14 residues. After removal of 1 base from V and 5 bases from J, the junction contained 6 bases not matched to a gene. Per the germline V gene, CDR1 is SGHRS and CDR2 is YFSETQ. This CDR3 reads CASSLKQGLNEQYF. Here the CDR3 DNA reads TGCGCCAGCAGCTTGAAACAGGGGTTAAACGAGCAGTACTTC.

The V and J genes are TRBV29-1 and TRBJ1-5, with TRBD1 as a possible D gene (5 bases). Germline assignment: CDR1 SQVTM and CDR2 ANQGSEA. Trimming left V 6 bases short and J 3 bases short, with 15 bases between. This CDR3 region has 14 residues. CDR3 DNA: TGCAGCGTCGCCACAGGTTCCCCCAATCAGCCCCAGCATTTT. As protein: CSVATGSPNQPQHF. The complete variable domain, with remaining parts taken from reference TRBV29-1 and TRBJ1-5, reads SAVISQKPSRDICQRGTSLTIQCQVDSQVTMMFWYRQQPGQSLTLIATANQGSEATYESGFVIDKFPISRPNLTFSTLTVSNMSPEDSSIYLCSVATGSPNQPQHFGDGTRLSIL.

The genes are TRBV6-5 and TRBJ1-2; 8 bases are shared with TRBD1. V lost 4 bases and J lost 8; bases outside the gene matches: 6. The CDR3 is made up of 13 amino acids. Germline CDR1 reads MNHEY; CDR2 reads SVGAGI. The CDR3 coding sequence is TGTGCCAGCAGTTTGGACAGGGTGGCGGGCTACACCTTC. It specifies CASSLDRVAGYTF.

The CDR3 loop is CASSGDRGYSPLHF. CDR3 DNA sequence: TGTGCCAGCAGCGGGGACAGGGGGTATTCACCCCTCCACTTT. This sequence joins TRBV5-6 and TRBJ1-6; 11 nucleotides line up with TRBD1. Germline assignment: CDR1 SGHDT and CDR2 YYEEEE. J lost 8 bases, V lost 4 bases, and 2 bases had no gene match. The CDR3 length is 14 residues.

The gene calls are TRBV6-5 and TRBJ1-1, with 8 bases lining up with TRBD1. V lost 4 bases, J lost 2 bases, and 9 bases stayed unmatched. The CDR3 is 16 amino acids. Germline-derived CDR1 and CDR2 are MNHEY and SVGAGI. CDR3 protein: CASSSNGQGINTEAFF. DNA of the CDR3: TGTGCCAGCAGTTCAAACGGACAGGGAATAAACACTGAAGCTTTCTTT.

The chain employs TRBV10-3 and TRBJ1-1; TRBD1 agrees at 9 bases. Germline V lookup: CDR1 ENHRY, CDR2 SYGVKD. V was pared by 5 bases and J by 3 bases, with 10 bases of the junction left unmatched. The CDR3 is 16 amino acids. CDR3 residues: CAISNNRGLGDTEAFF. The CDR3 DNA follows: TGTGCCATCAGTAATAACAGGGGGCTAGGGGACACTGAAGCTTTCTTT.

V and J are TRBV12-5 and TRBJ2-5; D uncertain. This CDR3 region has 14 residues. V was shortened by 5 bases and J by 5 bases, with 15 bases between the two germline ends. From germline, CDR1 is LGHNT and CDR2 FRNRAP. CDR3 in amino acids: CASGTYYVGETQYF. Written as DNA, the CDR3 is TGTGCTAGTGGTACCTACTACGTCGGGGAGACCCAGTACTTC.

This clone was seen more than once but under ten times. V usage is TRBV14 and J usage is TRBJ1-5; 7 bases match TRBD1. Germline V gene lookup returns CDR1 SGHDN and CDR2 FVKESK. CDR3 length: 13 residues. The trim removed 4 bases at V and 7 bases at J, leaving 4 bases unmatched. In DNA, the CDR3 is TGTGCCAGCAGCCCGACAGGGAGGCAGCCCCAGCATTTT. This gives the protein CASSPTGRQPQHF. Drawing the rest from reference TRBV14 and TRBJ1-5, the complete variable domain is EAGVTQFPSHSVIEKGQTVTLRCDPISGHDNLYWYRRVMGKEIKFLLHFVKESKQDESGMPNNRFLAERTGGTYSTLKVQPAELEDSGVYFCASSPTGRQPQHFGDGTRLSIL.

J is TRBJ2-1 and V is TRBV5-1; 8 bases match TRBD2. Germline V gives CDR1 SGHRS, CDR2 YFSETQ. The CDR3 runs 16 residues. Losses at the gene ends were 0 bases for V and 0 bases for J; bases not matched to a gene: 2. CDR3 region: CASSLVGTSSYNEQFF. CDR3 coding DNA: TGCGCCAGCAGCTTGGTTGGGACTAGCTCCTACAATGAGCAGTTCTTC.

This chain connects TRBV7-3 to TRBJ2-1; 13 positions match TRBD2. Germline V gene data show CDR1 as SGHTA and CDR2 as FQGTGA. Trimming at V came to 3 bases and at J to 9 bases, leaving 11 bases not matched to a gene. The length of the CDR3 is 17 residues. The CDR3 bases are TGTGCCAGCAGCTTCGTGGGGGGGACTAGCGGGATTAGTGAGCAGTTCTTC. Amino acid sequence: CASSFVGGTSGISEQFF.

The V gene is TRBV28, the J gene TRBJ1-2; TRBD1 is a possible D gene (6 bases). Germline V lookup: CDR1 MDHEN, CDR2 SYDVKM. This CDR3 has 15 residues. The V gene lost 5 bases and the J gene lost 4 bases, with 17 bases spanning the gap. In DNA, the CDR3 is TGTGCCAGCAGTATAATGACCTCAGGGGTCTATGGCTACACCTTC. Translation gives CASSIMTSGVYGYTF.

The chain couples TRBV9 to TRBJ2-7; TRBD1 matches 7 bases. The germline CDR1 and CDR2 sequences are SGDLS and YYNGEE. The CDR3 spans 14 residues. V trimming: 3 bases; J trimming: 5 bases; junction bases outside the gene matches: 8. The CDR3: CASSGARTGDEQYF. DNA of the CDR3: TGTGCCAGCAGCGGCGCCAGGACAGGTGACGAGCAGTACTTC.

The chain uses TRBV28 and TRBJ1-1, with 9 bases lining up with TRBD1. The CDR3 covers 15 residues. In germline, CDR1 is MDHEN, CDR2 SYDVKM. V was clipped by 3 bases and J by 7 bases; unmatched bases: 9. CDR3 sequence reads: CASSLTGTGSFEAFF. CDR3 coding DNA: TGTGCCAGCAGTTTGACCGGGACAGGGTCGTTTGAAGCTTTCTTT.

In this sample, this clone turned up a few times. The chain has TRBV11-2 and TRBJ2-7; D may be TRBD1 (6 bases). Per the germline V gene, CDR1 is SGHAT and CDR2 is FQNNGV. The CDR3 extends over 13 amino acids. Trimming left V 5 bases short and J 3 bases short, with 11 bases between. This CDR3 reads CASSPGTHYEQYF. As DNA, the CDR3 is TGTGCCAGCAGCCCTGGGACACACTACGAGCAGTACTTC.

J is TRBJ2-7 and V is TRBV27; the match to TRBD1 covers 11 bases. J gave up 4 bases and V 8 bases, and 13 bases lay outside the gene matches. This CDR3 comprises 16 residues. Germline CDR1 is MNHEY and CDR2 is SMNVEV (reference sequence). The CDR3 loop reads CASGEYSGQGVYEQYF. CDR3 nucleotide sequence: TGTGCCAGCGGAGAGTATTCGGGACAGGGGGTTTACGAGCAGTACTTC.

The chain has TRBV7-9 and TRBJ2-1; 15 nucleotides agree with TRBD2. This CDR3 contains 17 residues. In germline, CDR1 is SEHNR, CDR2 FQNEAQ (reference sequence). V lost 3 bases and J lost 5; bases outside the gene matches: 5. CDR3 DNA: TGTGCCAGCAGCTTGGGGACTAGCGGGAGGACGGACAATGAGCAGTTCTTC. Translated, it gives CASSLGTSGRTDNEQFF.

This chain uses TRBV6-6 with TRBJ1-5; TRBD1 is a possible D gene (5 bases). CDR3 length equals 14 residues. The V and J ends lost 2 bases and 8 bases respectively, with 13 bases between them. Germline lookup yields CDR1 MNHNY and CDR2 SVGAGI (reference sequence). CDR3 bases: TGTGCCAGCAGTTACCGGCAGGGTGTGGAGCCCCAGCATTTT. It yields the protein CASSYRQGVEPQHF.

The chain carries TRBV30 and TRBJ1-2, with D maybe TRBD1 (5 bases). This CDR3 region has 13 residues. Trimming left V 2 bases short and J 4 bases short, with 11 bases between. Germline lookup yields CDR1 GTSNPN and CDR2 SVGIG (reference sequence). This CDR3 is CAWSSGEAYGYTF. The CDR3 DNA is TGTGCCTGGAGTTCGGGGGAAGCCTATGGCTACACCTTC. Based on the CDR3 plus reference TRBV30 and TRBJ1-2, the full variable domain is SQTIHQWPATLVQPVGSPLSLECTVEGTSNPNLYWYRQAAGRGLQLLFYSVGIGQISSEVPQNLSASRPQDRQFILSSKKLLLSDSGFYLCAWSSGEAYGYTFGSGTRLTVV.

This chain uses TRBV6-5 with TRBJ2-1; tentative D call: TRBD1 (6 bases). This CDR3 has 13 residues. The germline V gene has CDR1 MNHEY and CDR2 SVGAGI. Trimming took off 7 bases at V and 5 bases at J, with 12 bases between the two ends. The CDR3 here is CASIRGGDNEQFF. The CDR3 DNA reads as TGTGCCAGCATCAGGGGTGGGGACAATGAGCAGTTCTTC.

V is TRBV6-5 and J is TRBJ2-7; 7 bases map to TRBD1. The J segment lost 7 bases and the V segment lost 0 bases, leaving 6 bases of the junction unmatched. This CDR3 is 14 amino acids long. Looked up from germline, CDR1 is MNHEY and CDR2 is SVGAGI. CDR3 DNA sequence: TGTGCCAGCAGTTACTCTCCTGAGGGGGCAGAGCAGTACTTC. It is translated as CASSYSPEGAEQYF.

This sequence joins TRBV14 and TRBJ2-5, with a weak D call TRBD1 (5 bases). This CDR3 is 15 amino acids long. Germline CDR1 is SGHDN and CDR2 is FVKESK. V dropped 4 bases and J dropped 2 bases, with 14 bases sitting between them. Here the CDR3 DNA reads TGTGCCAGCAGCCCCGGACATTTAACTCAAGAGACCCAGTACTTC. It codes for CASSPGHLTQETQYF.